The rows below give T cell receptor beta chains drawn from one sample of a study of blood T cell repertoires in COVID-19. Profiled with immunoSEQ multiplex PCR; TCRdb holds only in-frame clones, not every one. The repertoire holds 200,000 to 300,000 clones, with approximately 90% as singletons. Material: PBMCs or T cells enriched from blood (not recorded which). Every receptor here comes from a woman aged 25-40 years who had recovered from COVID-19. Each CDR3 is given with its conserved first and last residue. D genes are given only for firm matches. Where a row states a size, it is once, few, many or the class of an expanded clone; other rows omit it.

j_gene | abundance | v_gene | d_gene | CDR3aa | CDR3nt
TRBJ1-1 | - | TRBV3-1/TRBV3-2 | - | CASSQETGTYLGTEAFF | TGTGCCAGCAGCCAAGAGACCGGGACTTACCTTGGGACTGAAGCTTTCTTT
TRBJ1-5 | - | TRBV6-5 | - | CASSQFSGSNQPQHF | TGTGCCAGCAGCCAGTTTTCAGGTAGCAATCAGCCCCAGCATTTT
TRBJ2-7 | - | TRBV28 | - | CASSLGGGAYEQYF | TGTGCCAGCAGTTTGGGAGGTGGGGCCTACGAGCAGTACTTC
TRBJ1-2 | - | TRBV28 | TRBD1 | CASSPAGQGPNYGYTF | TGTGCCAGCAGTCCCGCGGGACAGGGACCTAACTATGGCTACACCTTC
TRBJ2-1 | - | TRBV9 | - | CASSGRGSYNEQFF | TGTGCCAGCAGCGGGCGGGGTAGCTACAATGAGCAGTTCTTC
TRBJ1-3 | - | TRBV30 | - | CAWAKGSSGNTIYF | TGTGCCTGGGCCAAAGGGAGCTCTGGAAACACCATATATTTT
TRBJ1-4 | - | TRBV11-2 | TRBD1 | CASSPGTGNEKLFF | TGTGCCAGCAGCCCCGGGACAGGGAATGAAAAACTGTTTTTT
TRBJ2-3 | few | TRBV7-3 | TRBD2 | CASSQAGVASDTQYF | TGTGCCAGCAGTCAAGCGGGAGTGGCCTCCGATACGCAGTATTTT
TRBJ2-1 | - | TRBV6-1 | - | CASSEVGSSYNEQFF | TGTGCCAGCAGCGAAGTAGGGAGCTCCTACAATGAGCAGTTCTTC
TRBJ1-5 | once | TRBV2 | - | CASGKQEINNQPQHF | TGTGCCAGCGGCAAACAGGAGATTAACAATCAGCCCCAGCATTTT